This entry lists 23 T cell receptor beta chains sequenced from one sample in a study of regulatory T cells in long-lasting Graves disease. CDR3-region Arm-PCR and iRepertoire HTBI primers produced the TCR beta libraries. TCRdb reprocessed the multiplex PCR reads with MiXCR, giving one entry per CDR3 protein. The sample consists of about 310,000 distinct CDR3 sequences, 22% of them appearing once. Time point reported: persistent/refractory GD, antithyroid drugs over 5 years with positive TRAb. Generation of the TCR library employed RNA extracted from PBMCs. The sample here was peripheral blood mononuclear cells (PBMCs), taken when the disease was refractory, from a patient treated with antithyroid drugs. The receptors were sampled from a female donor with Graves disease.

The chain recombines TRBV6-1 with TRBJ2-7; D unclear. V was shortened by 8 bases and J by 3 bases, with 8 bases between the two germline ends. The germline V gene encodes CDR1 MNHNS and CDR2 SASEGT. The CDR3 runs 11 residues. This CDR3 is CASGRYYEQYF. CDR3 nucleotide sequence: TGTGCCAGCGGACGGTACTACGAGCAGTACTTC.

The chain links TRBV6-1 to TRBJ2-7; D unclear. Germline CDR1 reads MNHNS; CDR2 reads SASEGT. The CDR3 has 13 residues. V lost 9 bases and J 2 bases, leaving 14 bases between the germline ends. Written as DNA, the CDR3 is TGTGCCAGTGCTGACACGCCGGCCTACGAGCAGTACTTC. Protein sequence: CASADTPAYEQYF.

The chain recombines TRBV29-1 with TRBJ2-1, with 8 positions matching TRBD2. The CDR3 is 14 amino acids. Germline V gene data show CDR1 as SQVTM and CDR2 as ANQGSEA. V lost 5 bases to trimming and J lost 7 bases; unmatched junction nucleotides: 10. CDR3 protein: CSVREGTGVNEQFF. CDR3 nucleotides: TGCAGCGTTCGGGAGGGTACGGGTGTGAATGAGCAGTTCTTC.

The chain couples TRBV3-1 to TRBJ2-7, with TRBD2 matching 13 bases. This CDR3 has 18 residues. CDR1 is LGHDT, CDR2 YNNKEL, per germline (reference sequence). V gave up 1 base and J gave up 2 bases; unmatched junction bases: 8. The CDR3 is CASSQVRTSGGRTYEQYF. The CDR3 DNA reads as TGTGCCAGCAGCCAAGTTAGGACTAGCGGGGGCCGTACCTACGAGCAGTACTTC.

The genes are TRBV4-1 and TRBJ2-7; the D is unclear. CDR1 and CDR2 (germline): MGHRA, YSYEKL. The CDR3 loop spans 13 amino acids. V dropped 2 bases and J dropped 0 bases, with 5 bases sitting between them. CDR3 loop: CASSQQPSYEQYF. In DNA form, the CDR3 reads TGCGCCAGCAGCCAACAACCCTCCTACGAGCAGTACTTC.

This clonotype was picked up many times. In DNA form, the CDR3 reads TGTGCCAGCAGTCGGACCGGGACAATAAGCTCTGAAGCTTTCTTT. This encodes CASSRTGTISSEAFF. The chain couples TRBV6-1 to TRBJ1-1; D perhaps matches TRBD1 (6 bases). V was trimmed by 5 bases and J by 6 bases, leaving 19 bases between them. The CDR3 loop spans 15 amino acids. Germline CDR1 MNHNS, CDR2 SASEGT.

This clonotype was picked up a small number of times. The chain uses TRBV20-1 and TRBJ1-2, with D tentatively TRBD1 (5 bases). Germline V gives CDR1 DFQATT, CDR2 SNEGSKA (reference sequence). V lost 6 bases to trimming and J lost 3 bases, with 17 bases between them. This CDR3 is built from 14 residues. CDR3 DNA sequence: TGCAGTGCCCGATCTAGCAGGGCGGACTATGGCTACACCTTC. The encoded protein is CSARSSRADYGYTF.

This clonotype was counted many times. The chain carries TRBV7-2 and TRBJ1-3; D ambiguous. The CDR3 runs 13 residues. CDR1 is SGHTA, CDR2 FQGNSA, per germline. V was clipped by 1 base and J by 4 bases, with 5 bases between them. This chain's CDR3 is CASSLGPGNTIYF. The DNA for the CDR3 is TGTGCCAGCAGCTTAGGACCCGGAAACACCATATATTTT.

The chain combines TRBV7-8 with TRBJ2-7; TRBD1 is a possible D gene (6 bases). This CDR3 spans 14 amino acids. Germline V gene data show CDR1 as SGHVS and CDR2 as FQNEAQ. The germline V and J ends were trimmed by 7 bases and 3 bases, with 16 bases remaining between them. CDR3 DNA sequence: TGTGCCAGCACCGACAGGCCCTCTCACTACGAGCAGTACTTC. Translating it yields CASTDRPSHYEQYF. Based on the CDR3 plus reference TRBV7-8 and TRBJ2-7, the full variable domain is GAGVSQSPRYKVAKRGQDVALRCDPISGHVSLFWYQQALGQGPEFLTYFQNEAQLDKSGLPSDRFFAERPEGSVSTLKIQRTQQEDSAVYLCASTDRPSHYEQYFGPGTRLTVT.

This clonotype was counted ten times or more. The chain carries TRBV6-1 and TRBJ2-7; 7 bases match TRBD1. After removal of 6 bases from V and 6 bases from J, the junction contained 2 bases not matched to a gene. Germline CDR1 MNHNS, CDR2 SASEGT. The CDR3 is made up of 11 amino acids. CDR3 coding DNA: TGTGCCAGCAGCGACAGGGTCGAGCAGTACTTC. This translates into CASSDRVEQYF.

This clonotype occurred a few times. The chain joins TRBV10-3 to TRBJ2-4, with 8 bases matching TRBD1. The CDR3 length is 14 residues. Germline CDR1 reads ENHRY; CDR2 reads SYGVKD. Germline trimming cut 3 bases from V and 8 bases from J; bases unmatched to any gene: 6. This CDR3 is CAISEVQGGDIQYF. The CDR3 nucleotides read TGTGCCATCAGTGAAGTACAGGGGGGCGACATTCAGTACTTC.

The rearrangement uses TRBV19 and TRBJ1-2; D possibly corresponds to TRBD1 (6 bases). The germline V gene has CDR1 LNHDA and CDR2 SQIVND (reference sequence). The CDR3 totals 14 residues. The ends were cut back, 7 bases at V and 2 bases at J, with 14 bases in the middle. The CDR3 nucleotides are TGTGCCAGTAACCCCCAGGGGTGGAACTATGGCTACACCTTC. It yields the protein CASNPQGWNYGYTF.

At least ten counts were recorded for this clonotype. The chain carries TRBV20-1 and TRBJ1-1; tentatively, D is TRBD1 (6 bases). Germline CDR1 DFQATT, CDR2 SNEGSKA (reference sequence). V gave up 4 bases and J gave up 0 bases, with 9 bases separating them. There are 13 residues in the CDR3. CDR3 in amino acids: CSATGHLNTEAFF. The CDR3 DNA is TGCAGTGCTACGGGACACCTGAACACTGAAGCTTTCTTT.

Regarding this clonotype: A read error is possible here, since a much larger clone lies one base away. V usage is TRBV7-9 and J usage is TRBJ2-5; D gene uncertain. Germline CDR1 is SEHNR and CDR2 is FQNEAQ (reference sequence). CDR3 length equals 12 residues. V lost 8 bases and J lost 5, with 12 bases in between. Here the CDR3 DNA reads TGTGCCAGCGGTGACCGTAAGGAGACCCAGTACTTC. Translated, it gives CASGDRKETQYF.

This clonotype was counted at least ten times. The rearrangement joins TRBV27 to TRBJ1-1; D remains unclear. Germline V CDR1 and CDR2: MNHEY, SMNVEV (reference sequence). The CDR3 is made up of 13 amino acids. Trimming cost V 4 bases and J 10 bases, with 16 bases left between them. This chain's CDR3 is CASSSHSQTGAFF. The DNA for the CDR3 is TGTGCCAGCAGTTCCCACTCCCAGACGGGAGCTTTCTTT.

The CDR3 nucleotides are TGTGCCAGCAGACCGCGGGGGGGCGACACCGGGGAGCTGTTTTTT. Translating gives CASRPRGGDTGELFF. The J gene is TRBJ2-2, the V gene TRBV6-1; 9 bases are a match to TRBD2. J gave up 3 bases and V 6 bases, and 5 bases lay outside the gene matches. CDR1 is MNHNS, CDR2 SASEGT, per germline. The CDR3 totals 15 residues.

This clonotype has ten or more counts. The gene calls are TRBV30 and TRBJ1-1, with unresolved D. The CDR3 runs to 15 residues. Germline-derived CDR1 and CDR2 are GTSNPN and SVGIG (reference sequence). V was shortened by 0 bases and J by 1 base, with 12 bases between the two germline ends. The DNA of the CDR3 is TGTGCCTGGAGTGTACGCGGGAGTACGAACACTGAAGCTTTCTTT. This translates into CAWSVRGSTNTEAFF.

This sequence joins TRBV12-3 or TRBV12-4 and TRBJ2-3; D is unresolved. There are 14 residues in the CDR3. V lost 4 bases to trimming and J lost 3 bases, with 11 bases between them. The CDR3 sequence is CASSSQVWTDTQYF. CDR3 in DNA: TGTGCCAGCAGTTCCCAGGTGTGGACAGATACGCAGTATTTT.

This clonotype was observed a few times. The V call is TRBV7-6, the J call TRBJ2-4; TRBD2 agrees at 9 bases. V lost 4 bases and J lost 1; bases outside the gene matches: 5. CDR3 length: 16 residues. The germline gives CDR1 SGHVS, CDR2 FNYEAQ. The CDR3 loop reads CASSSGLALAKNIQYF. In nucleotides, the CDR3 is TGTGCCAGCAGCTCGGGACTAGCACTGGCCAAAAACATTCAGTACTTC.

This clonotype was seen at least ten times. The gene calls are TRBV20-1 and TRBJ1-2; D may be TRBD1 (6 bases). The CDR3 spans 14 residues. The germline V gene encodes CDR1 DFQATT and CDR2 SNEGSKA (reference sequence). V was shortened by 6 bases and J by 2 bases, with 16 bases between the two germline ends. The CDR3 bases are TGCAGTGCCCGCCCCCGAGACAGGAACTATGGCTACACCTTC. Protein: CSARPRDRNYGYTF.

This clonotype was counted only a few times. The genes are TRBV20-1 and TRBJ2-3, with 8 positions matching TRBD2. The germline V gene has CDR1 DFQATT and CDR2 SNEGSKA (reference sequence). This CDR3 comprises 10 residues. J was trimmed by 6 bases and V by 8 bases; bases with no gene match: 1. This chain's CDR3 is CSPGGDTQYF. CDR3 DNA sequence: TGCAGTCCGGGGGGGGATACGCAGTATTTT.

This clonotype was observed many times. The chain has TRBV20-1 and TRBJ2-7; possibly TRBD2 for D (5 bases). V dropped 0 bases and J dropped 2 bases, with 17 bases sitting between them. There are 16 residues in the CDR3. Germline-derived CDR1 and CDR2 are DFQATT and SNEGSKA (reference sequence). In DNA form, the CDR3 reads TGCAGTGCTAGAGACGGAGGATGGAAAATTCCCTACGAGCAGTACTTC. Its translation: CSARDGGWKIPYEQYF.

This clonotype came up once. A single base is all that separates this from a far larger clone, so a read error is likely. The chain links TRBV12-3 or TRBV12-4 to TRBJ1-5; perhaps TRBD1 as D (6 bases). The CDR3 has 14 amino acids. V was clipped by 4 bases and J by 6 bases, with 13 bases between them. CDR3 protein: CASSSSGDSQPQHF. As DNA, the CDR3 is TGTGCCAGCAGTTCGTCAGGGGATAGTCAGCCCCAGCATTTT.